The 29 T cell receptor beta chains given below trace back to one sample, sequenced in a study of shared clonotypes between healthy human individuals. Using immunoSEQ multiplex PCR, the repertoire was profiled, and TCRdb retains in-frame clones only, with some absent. This sample has 800,000 to 950,000 clones, with 90% to 97% found just once. Naive CD8 cells, CD45RO-negative and positively selected for CCR7, excluded terminally differentiated effector memory CD45RA+ cells. The sequenced sample was naive CD8+ T cells sorted from blood. These receptors were collected from a man aged 25 to 40 in good health.

This chain connects TRBV27 to TRBJ2-1; the D is unclear. V lost 2 bases and J lost 8, with 13 bases in between. Germline V CDR1 and CDR2: MNHEY, SMNVEV (reference sequence). The CDR3 is 14 residues long. The CDR3 here is CASSLNRRGDEQFF. In DNA form, the CDR3 reads TGTGCCAGCAGTTTAAACCGACGTGGTGATGAGCAGTTCTTC.

The rearrangement links TRBV7-8 to TRBJ2-7; TRBD1 is a possible D gene (5 bases). The V and J ends lost 4 bases and 1 base respectively, with 14 bases between them. In germline, CDR1 is SGHVS, CDR2 FQNEAQ. The CDR3 consists of 15 residues. The DNA of the CDR3 is TGTGCCAGCAGCTCCCGGGTGGGGCAATCCTACGAGCAGTACTTC. Its protein is CASSSRVGQSYEQYF.

V and J are TRBV6-6 and TRBJ1-5; 7 positions match TRBD1. Trimming took 1 base from V and 4 from J; bases not matched to a gene: 4. This CDR3 has 15 residues. The germline V gene has CDR1 MNHNY and CDR2 SVGAGI (reference sequence). As DNA, the CDR3 is TGTGCCAGCAGTTACTTGGGACAGCCAAATCAGCCCCAGCATTTT. It codes for CASSYLGQPNQPQHF.

Concerning this clone itself: Other DNA variants within this sample encode the same CDR3. The chain is built from TRBV11-2 and TRBJ2-7; TRBD1 matches 7 bases. V gave up 4 bases and J gave up 5 bases; unmatched junction bases: 2. The length of the CDR3 is 12 residues. Germline V gene lookup returns CDR1 SGHAT and CDR2 FQNNGV. This chain's CDR3 is CASSWTGDEQYF. Written as DNA, the CDR3 is TGTGCCAGCAGCTGGACAGGTGACGAGCAGTACTTC.

The J gene is TRBJ2-6, the V gene TRBV6-5, with unresolved D. There are 15 residues in the CDR3. V was cut by 5 bases and J by 0 bases, with 8 bases left in between. The germline gives CDR1 MNHEY, CDR2 SVGAGI. The DNA of the CDR3 is TGTGCCAGCAGTGCTGGAGCCTCTGGGGCCAACGTCCTGACTTTC. Amino acid sequence: CASSAGASGANVLTF.

This chain connects TRBV20-1 to TRBJ2-1; D is undetermined. In germline, CDR1 is DFQATT, CDR2 SNEGSKA (reference sequence). V was pared by 6 bases and J by 5 bases, with 5 bases between. CDR3 size: 10 residues. The CDR3 protein is CSATNNEQFF. For the CDR3, the DNA is TGCAGTGCCACCAACAATGAGCAGTTCTTC.

This chain links TRBV10-3 with TRBJ2-7; D possibly corresponds to TRBD2 (6 bases). The CDR3 loop spans 16 amino acids. Germline V lookup: CDR1 ENHRY, CDR2 SYGVKD. Trimming left V 3 bases short and J 2 bases short, with 17 bases between. This CDR3 reads CAISEVRRGSTYEQYF. CDR3 coding DNA: TGTGCCATCAGTGAAGTCCGCCGGGGGTCCACCTACGAGCAGTACTTC.

The chain employs TRBV7-2 and TRBJ2-7; D tentatively fits TRBD1 or TRBD2 (5 bases each). V was shortened by 1 base and J by 6 bases, with 16 bases between the two germline ends. This CDR3 is 15 amino acids long. Germline values: CDR1 SGHTA, CDR2 FQGNSA. The CDR3 nucleotides are TGTGCCAGCAGCTTAGTCGGGGCCTTGATGGGCGAGCAGTACTTC. Translation: CASSLVGALMGEQYF.

On this clone: The junction and the germline gene differ at one end; a read error may be behind it. The rearrangement joins TRBV29-1 to TRBJ2-3, with no clear D. The CDR3 spans 11 residues. Germline V gives CDR1 SQVTM, CDR2 ANQGSEA. In DNA, the CDR3 is TGCAGCGTTGAAGACATAGACCACCCTCTATTT. It encodes CSVEDIDHPLF.

The chain links TRBV29-1 to TRBJ2-3; the D is unclear. The V and J ends lost 7 bases and 3 bases respectively, with 8 bases between them. Germline V lookup: CDR1 SQVTM, CDR2 ANQGSEA. The CDR3 is made up of 11 amino acids. CDR3 sequence reads: CSAPVTDTQYF. The CDR3 coding sequence is TGCAGCGCCCCAGTGACAGATACGCAGTATTTT.

The rearrangement uses TRBV30 and TRBJ2-1; D tentatively reads TRBD1 or TRBD2 (5 bases each). The V end was cut by 7 bases, the J end by 5 bases, with 12 bases between. Germline CDR1 is GTSNPN and CDR2 is SVGIG (reference sequence). The CDR3 consists of 12 residues. The CDR3 DNA reads TGTGCCTACCGGGACCATCACAATGAGCAGTTCTTC. It specifies CAYRDHHNEQFF.

This chain links TRBV4-1 with TRBJ2-7; perhaps TRBD1 as D (5 bases). Between the trimmed V and J ends, which lost 4 bases and 4 bases, there was a span of 11 bases. Germline CDR1 and CDR2: MGHRA and YSYEKL. This CDR3 comprises 13 residues. In DNA, the CDR3 is TGCGCCAGCAGCCGTTCGACAGCGTACGAGCAGTACTTC. Protein product: CASSRSTAYEQYF.

The J gene is TRBJ2-7, the V gene TRBV5-1; tentative D call: TRBD1 (6 bases). Germline V lookup: CDR1 SGHRS, CDR2 YFSETQ. V was trimmed by 6 bases and J by 4 bases, leaving 14 bases between them. This CDR3 region has 13 residues. CDR3 protein: CASKRDIVYEQYF. CDR3 nucleotides: TGCGCCAGCAAACGGGACATTGTATACGAGCAGTACTTC. Combining the CDR3 with reference TRBV5-1 and TRBJ2-7 gives the whole variable domain KAGVTQTPRYLIKTRGQQVTLSCSPISGHRSVSWYQQTPGQGLQFLFEYFSETQRNKGNFPGRFSGRQFSNSRSEMNVSTLELGDSALYLCASKRDIVYEQYFGPGTRLTVT.

The rearrangement links TRBV6-1 to TRBJ2-7; maybe TRBD2 (5 bases). Germline V gene sequence: CDR1 MNHNS, CDR2 SASEGT. V gave up 3 bases and J gave up 3 bases, with 15 bases separating them. CDR3 length equals 15 residues. CDR3 in DNA: TGTGCCAGCAGTGAGGTTGAGGAGGTGGGCTACGAGCAGTACTTC. Its translation: CASSEVEEVGYEQYF.

This clone was recorded only once. This sequence joins TRBV7-3 and TRBJ2-3; D remains ambiguous. CDR3 length: 13 residues. Trimming removed 10 bases from V and 6 bases from J, with 17 bases in between. Germline assignment: CDR1 SGHTA and CDR2 FQGTGA. CDR3 in amino acids: CATSLGLGDTQYF. CDR3 DNA: TGTGCCACAAGCCTCGGTCTCGGGGATACGCAGTATTTT.

The J gene is TRBJ2-7, the V gene TRBV7-2; no reliable D call. Germline V gene lookup returns CDR1 SGHTA and CDR2 FQGNSA. Trimming left V 5 bases short and J 3 bases short, with 5 bases between. The CDR3 length is 11 residues. CDR3 coding DNA: TGTGCCAGCAGCACCTACTACGAGCAGTACTTC. Translating gives CASSTYYEQYF.

V gene TRBV28 combines with J gene TRBJ1-4, with a tentative D call TRBD1 (6 bases). CDR3 length: 13 amino acids. Germline V gives CDR1 MDHEN, CDR2 SYDVKM. Trimming cost V 11 bases and J 7 bases, with 17 bases left between them. The CDR3 here is CASNRVPSEKLFF. The CDR3 nucleotides read TGTGCCTCTAACAGGGTCCCTTCTGAAAAACTGTTTTTT.

The V call is TRBV5-1, the J call TRBJ2-2, with TRBD2 matching over 7 bases. Germline V CDR1 and CDR2: SGHRS, YFSETQ. This CDR3 region has 14 residues. Losses at the gene ends were 4 bases for V and 4 bases for J; bases not matched to a gene: 4. The chain's CDR3 is CASSVGGRTGELFF. The CDR3 DNA reads as TGCGCCAGCAGCGTGGGAGGGCGCACCGGGGAGCTGTTTTTT.

The chain couples TRBV6-6 to TRBJ2-3; D remains unclear. The CDR3 has 12 residues. Germline CDR1 is MNHNY and CDR2 is SVGAGI (reference sequence). The chain's CDR3 is CAAGPKTDTQYF. For the CDR3, the DNA is TGTGCGGCAGGACCCAAAACAGATACGCAGTATTTT.

This sequence joins TRBV28 and TRBJ2-1; 8 nucleotides line up with TRBD1. CDR1 and CDR2 from the germline V gene are MDHEN and SYDVKM. CDR3 size: 15 residues. V was pared by 7 bases and J by 7 bases, with 12 bases of the junction left unmatched. The CDR3 region is CASTIIPGQENEQFF. CDR3 DNA: TGTGCCAGCACCATAATTCCGGGACAGGAGAATGAGCAGTTCTTC.

The chain joins TRBV27 to TRBJ2-2, with TRBD2 identical over 11 bases. This CDR3 is built from 16 residues. With 6 bases clipped from V and 4 bases from J, the junction kept 7 bases outside the gene matches. Germline V gene sequence: CDR1 MNHEY, CDR2 SMNVEV (reference sequence). CDR3 loop: CASRGTSGRVTGELFF. In DNA form, the CDR3 reads TGTGCCAGCAGGGGAACTAGCGGGAGAGTCACCGGGGAGCTGTTTTTT.

The V call is TRBV7-8, the J call TRBJ2-7; tentatively, D is TRBD1 or TRBD2 (5 bases each). Germline CDR1 reads SGHVS; CDR2 reads FQNEAQ. Between the trimmed V and J ends, which lost 5 bases and 0 bases, there was a span of 17 bases. This CDR3 comprises 16 residues. CDR3 bases: TGTGCCAGCAGCCCCAGACGAGGGACCTTCTCCTACGAGCAGTACTTC. Amino acids: CASSPRRGTFSYEQYF.

Points on this clone: Additional DNA sequences in this sample encode the identical CDR3. The chain combines TRBV4-3 with TRBJ2-7, with TRBD2 matching over 11 bases. The CDR3 is made up of 14 amino acids. Losses at the gene ends were 4 bases for V and 4 bases for J; bases not matched to a gene: 3. Germline V gene sequence: CDR1 LGHNA, CDR2 YSLEER. DNA of the CDR3: TGCGCCAGCAGCCCCGGACTAGCGGGTTACGAGCAGTACTTC. Translation gives CASSPGLAGYEQYF.

V and J are TRBV25-1 and TRBJ2-7; 7 nucleotides agree with TRBD2. The germline CDR1 and CDR2 sequences are MGHDK and SYGVNS. Trimming removed 2 bases from V and 3 bases from J; junction bases left unmatched: 7. This CDR3 region has 15 residues. CDR3 in DNA: TGTGCCAGCAGTGAACTGGGAGGGGTGGTCTACGAGCAGTACTTC. It codes for CASSELGGVVYEQYF.

This clone occurred once. The genes are TRBV7-9 and TRBJ2-3; TRBD2 might be the D (5 bases). The CDR3 length is 12 residues. Looked up from germline, CDR1 is SEHNR and CDR2 is FQNEAQ (reference sequence). V was pared by 5 bases and J by 6 bases, with 9 bases between. CDR3 amino acids: CASSQTRDTQYF. CDR3 DNA sequence: TGTGCCAGCAGCCAAACTAGGGATACGCAGTATTTT.

This chain links TRBV7-9 with TRBJ2-7, with 7 nucleotides matching TRBD2. After removal of 3 bases from V and 4 bases from J, the junction contained 6 bases not matched to a gene. The CDR3 has 14 residues. CDR1 and CDR2 (germline): SEHNR, FQNEAQ (reference sequence). CDR3 sequence: CASSFEGLMYEQYF. DNA for the CDR3: TGTGCCAGCAGCTTTGAGGGACTAATGTACGAGCAGTACTTC.

The chain combines TRBV29-1 with TRBJ2-1, with D tentatively TRBD1 or TRBD2 (5 bases each). Germline values: CDR1 SQVTM, CDR2 ANQGSEA. Trimming cost V 1 base and J 4 bases, with 20 bases left between them. The CDR3 is 17 residues long. The CDR3 DNA reads TGCAGCGTTGAAGCTCCGGCGGGCAGGGAATTGTACAATGAGCAGTTCTTC. Residues: CSVEAPAGRELYNEQFF.

The chain carries TRBV5-4 and TRBJ2-1; D is possibly TRBD2 (5 bases). V was pared by 4 bases and J by 9 bases, with 8 bases between. The CDR3 totals 11 residues. Germline V gene lookup returns CDR1 SGHNT and CDR2 YYREEE (reference sequence). DNA for the CDR3: TGTGCCAGCAGCCAAACTAGTGAGCAGTTCTTC. It yields the protein CASSQTSEQFF.

The chain is built from TRBV28 and TRBJ2-7, with 10 nucleotides matching TRBD2. Germline CDR1 MDHEN, CDR2 SYDVKM. The CDR3 length is 15 residues. With 2 bases clipped from V and 3 bases from J, the junction kept 4 bases outside the gene matches. The CDR3 reads CASSLPLAGGYEQYF. The CDR3 nucleotides are TGTGCCAGCAGTTTACCCTTAGCGGGAGGCTACGAGCAGTACTTC.